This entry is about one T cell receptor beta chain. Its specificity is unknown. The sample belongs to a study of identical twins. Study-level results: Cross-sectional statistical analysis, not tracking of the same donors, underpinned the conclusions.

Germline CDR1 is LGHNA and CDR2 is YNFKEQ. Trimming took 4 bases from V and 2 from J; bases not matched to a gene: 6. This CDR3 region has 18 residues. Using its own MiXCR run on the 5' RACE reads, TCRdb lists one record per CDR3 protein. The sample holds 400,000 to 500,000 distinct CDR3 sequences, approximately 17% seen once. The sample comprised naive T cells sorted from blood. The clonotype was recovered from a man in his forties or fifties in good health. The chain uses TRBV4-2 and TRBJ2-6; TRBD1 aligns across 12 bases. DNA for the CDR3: TGTGCCAGCAGCCTTGACGGGACAGGGGGCACTGGGGCCAACGTCCTGACTTTC. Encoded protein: CASSLDGTGGTGANVLTF.